The following is a T cell receptor (beta chain) sequence with its context. Its cognate antigen is unknown. This sample stems from a study of lymphopenia after photon versus proton radiotherapy. Overall study results and limits: After the lymphocyte nadir, photon-treated repertoires showed oligoclonal expansion, especially of CD8+ Temra cells.

The assay was immunoSEQ multiplex PCR, and TCRdb's table has in-frame clones only and misses some. This table holds 40,000 to 45,000 clones, under 85% found once. CDR1 and CDR2 (germline): SEHNR, FQNEAQ (reference sequence). This CDR3 is 15 amino acids long. This chain links TRBV7-9 with TRBJ2-5, with D perhaps TRBD2 (6 bases). The DNA end favors TRBJ2-7, so the J call may be wrong. This receptor was identified in a woman aged 70 to 79 with pancreatic cancer. Sequenced here: peripheral blood, sampled from a patient treated with proton-based radiotherapy. In nucleotides, the CDR3 is TGTGCCAGCAGCCCCCAGGTGGGGGGTTCCTACGAGCAGTACTTC. It encodes CASSPQVGGSYEQYF.